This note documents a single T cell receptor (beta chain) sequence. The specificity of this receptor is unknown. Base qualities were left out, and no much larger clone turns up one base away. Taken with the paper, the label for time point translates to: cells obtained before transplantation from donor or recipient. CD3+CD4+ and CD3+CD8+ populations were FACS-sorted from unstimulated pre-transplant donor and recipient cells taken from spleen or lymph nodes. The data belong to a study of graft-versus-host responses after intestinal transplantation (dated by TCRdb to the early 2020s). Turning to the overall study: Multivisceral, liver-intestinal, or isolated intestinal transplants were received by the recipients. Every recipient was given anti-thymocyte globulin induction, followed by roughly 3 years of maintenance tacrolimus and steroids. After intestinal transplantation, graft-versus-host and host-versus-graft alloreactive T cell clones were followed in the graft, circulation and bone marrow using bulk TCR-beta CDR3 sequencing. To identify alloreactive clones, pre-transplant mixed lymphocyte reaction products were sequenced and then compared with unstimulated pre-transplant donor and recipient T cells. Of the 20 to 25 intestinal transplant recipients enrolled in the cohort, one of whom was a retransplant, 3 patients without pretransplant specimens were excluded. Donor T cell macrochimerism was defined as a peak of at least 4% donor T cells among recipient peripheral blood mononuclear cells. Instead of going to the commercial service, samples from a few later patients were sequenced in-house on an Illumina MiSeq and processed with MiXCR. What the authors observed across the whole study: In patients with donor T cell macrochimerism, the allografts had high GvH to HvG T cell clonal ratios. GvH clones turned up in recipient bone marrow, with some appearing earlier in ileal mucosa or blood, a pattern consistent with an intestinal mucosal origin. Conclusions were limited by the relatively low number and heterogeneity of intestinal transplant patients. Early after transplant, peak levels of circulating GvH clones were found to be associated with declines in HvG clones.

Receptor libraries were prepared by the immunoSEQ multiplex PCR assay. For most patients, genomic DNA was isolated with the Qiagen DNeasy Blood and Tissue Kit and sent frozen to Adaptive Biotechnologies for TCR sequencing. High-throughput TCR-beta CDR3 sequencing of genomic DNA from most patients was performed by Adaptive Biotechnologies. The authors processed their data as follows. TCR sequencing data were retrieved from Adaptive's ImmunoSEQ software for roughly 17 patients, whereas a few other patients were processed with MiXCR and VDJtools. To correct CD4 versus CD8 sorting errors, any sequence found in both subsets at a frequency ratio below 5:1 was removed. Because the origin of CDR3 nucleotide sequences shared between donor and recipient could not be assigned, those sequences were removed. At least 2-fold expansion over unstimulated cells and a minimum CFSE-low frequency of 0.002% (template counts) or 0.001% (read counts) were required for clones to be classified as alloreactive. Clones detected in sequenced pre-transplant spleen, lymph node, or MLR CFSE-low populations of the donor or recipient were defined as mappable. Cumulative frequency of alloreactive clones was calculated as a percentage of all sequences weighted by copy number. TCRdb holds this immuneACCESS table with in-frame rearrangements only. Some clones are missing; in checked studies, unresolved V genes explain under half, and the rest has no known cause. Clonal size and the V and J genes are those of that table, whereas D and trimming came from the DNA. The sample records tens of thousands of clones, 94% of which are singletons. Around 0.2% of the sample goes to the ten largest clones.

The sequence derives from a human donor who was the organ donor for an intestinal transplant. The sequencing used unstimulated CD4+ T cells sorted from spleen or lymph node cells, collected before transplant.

The CDR3 in this case is CASRTGVNEQFF. The DNA sequence reads TGTGCCAGTAGGACAGGGGTCAATGAGCAGTTCTTC. This chain joins TRBV7-2 to TRBJ2-1, with 9 bases matching TRBD1. Sequences SGHTA (CDR1) and FQGNSA (CDR2) are obtained from the germline V gene. The CDR3 measures 12 amino acids from cysteine to phenylalanine. Only CDR3 DNA remains: 36 bases, in frame from the first base. The germline V end is reduced by 9 bases and the J end by 6 bases; junction bases left unmatched: 3. Where the CDR3 stops, the reference TRBV7-2 and TRBJ2-1 genes take over; the full variable domain is GAGVSQSPSNKVTEKGKDVELRCDPISGHTALYWYRQSLGQGLEFLIYFQGNSAPDKSGLPSDRFSAERTGGSVSTLTIQRTQQEDSAVYLCASRTGVNEQFFGPGTRLTVL.